This TCR beta chain was sequenced in a study of tumor-infiltrating lymphocytes in localized non-small cell lung cancer (dated by TCRdb to 2020 to 2023). In the study overall: Patients whose samples were collected after neoadjuvant chemotherapy, as well as both smokers and never-smokers and several histologies, were included in the cohort. A total of under 65 patients were part of the paired comparison of immunoSEQ T-cell fraction between tumor and uninvolved lung. Flow cytometry, multiplex immunofluorescence, RNA-seq, exome sequencing and proteomics were applied to the same patients as TCR sequencing, which was one of several integrated assays. In total, the ICON cohort was made up of over a hundred surgical patients who had localized non-small cell lung cancer and whose tumors were resected. Resected tumor tissue and uninvolved lung tissue described as non-adjacent to the tumor were contributed by each patient, with both tissues obtained from the same patient. What the work shows at the level of the full study, not this receptor alone: Assay coverage varied across patients depending on available tissue quantity, so only a subset of the cohort had TCR sequencing. TCR-derived T-cell fraction did not differ between the flow cytometry-defined immunotypes IM1 (good prognosis) and IM2 (poor prognosis). In line with immunofluorescence CD3 counts, TCRbeta sequencing supported higher T cell infiltration in tumors compared with uninvolved lung tissue. Because different assays used different pieces of the same tissue, technical variation could not be distinguished from intratumor heterogeneity.

As regards this clone: The antigen this receptor binds is unknown. Base qualities are missing; no much larger clone stands one base away.

The first patient joined ICON in the first half of 2016, and enrollment wrapped up when the last patient was enrolled in the second half of 2018. A subcohort of under 90 patients provided fresh tumor and matched uninvolved tissue for in-depth immune analyses, with TCR sequencing among those analyses. TCR sequencing was performed on DNA isolated from bulk tissue, without cell sorting. Via the germline V gene, CDR1 is SGHDT and CDR2 YYEEEE. Inclusive of the bounding cysteine and valine, the CDR3 is 16 residues long. Only the CDR3 region is kept as DNA, spanning 48 bases read in frame from base 1. V loses 0 bases at its end and J loses 2 bases; junction bases beyond the gene matches: 8. TCR sequencing with the immunoSEQ assay provided the T-cell fraction in tumor and uninvolved lung tissue. On the study's bioinformatics: For survival analysis, patients were divided into high (upper tertile) and low (lower two tertiles) T-cell fraction groups, which were compared by log-rank test. Paired tumor versus uninvolved lung differences in T-cell fraction were tested with a signed-rank test. TCRdb holds this immuneACCESS table with in-frame rearrangements only. Some clones are missing; in checked studies, unresolved V genes explain under half, and the rest has no known cause. From that table come the V and J calls and clone size; the DNA was used to work out D and trimming. Across this sample there are 12,000 to 15,000 clones, with around 68% seen only once. The ten largest clones add up to less than 9.5% of the sample.

The sequenced material came from uninvolved lung tissue not adjacent to the tumor. This clonotype originated in a human donor with non-small cell lung cancer. The V gene is TRBV5-6 and the J gene is TRBJ2-7; TRBD1 matches 7 bases in the middle. The nucleotide sequence is TGTGCCAGCAGCTTGGCCGGGACAGCGGAGCCCTACGAGCAGTACGTC. The encoded protein is CASSLAGTAEPYEQYV.